This TCR beta chain was recorded in a study of T-cell reconstitution after alpha-beta-depleted transplantation in children. The study's findings and limits: Diversity and T-cell counts at one year after transplant derived mostly from new T cells. Some patients' high day-60 TCRbeta diversity was traced to surviving recipient T cells and thymic progenitors. Expanded clones from the graft, numbering several hundred, reportedly supplied alpha-beta T cells about two months after transplant.

CDR1 is SGHAT and CDR2 is FQNNGV in the germline V gene. This CDR3 spans 15 amino acids. The V segment lost 2 bases and the J segment 8 bases; nucleotides outside the gene matches: 4. Turning to this clonotype: The antigen is not known.

Preparing the TCRbeta library involved the use of unique molecular identifiers. TCRdb analysed the PCR reads with MiXCR anew, one entry per CDR3 protein. The data contain 250,000 to 300,000 distinct CDR3 sequences, 7.5% to 9% of them seen just once; the ten biggest clones take up about 8.2%. The TCR comes from a female patient aged 2-9 years who had a stem cell transplant for Fanconi anemia, so the T cells may come from the graft donor. The chain couples TRBV11-2 to TRBJ2-1; 12 nucleotides line up with TRBD2. The sample was peripheral blood, taken 360 days after TCRalphabeta/CD19-depleted stem cell transplant. CDR3 bases: TGTGCCAGCAGCTTAAAGCTAGCGGGGGGGCATGAGCAGTTCTTC. Translating gives CASSLKLAGGHEQFF. Full variable domain (remainder filled in from reference TRBV11-2 and TRBJ2-1): EAGVAQSPRYKIIEKRQSVAFWCNPISGHATLYWYQQILGQGPKLLIQFQNNGVVDDSQLPKDRFSAERLKGVDSTLKIQPAKLEDSAVYLCASSLKLAGGHEQFFGPGTRLTVL.